This section outlines one T cell receptor beta chain sequence together with its context. The record originates from a study of T cell changes during pregnancy in multiple sclerosis. Data came from immunoSEQ multiplex PCR; TCRdb stores just in-frame clones and leaves some out. The sample shows some 85,000 clones, nearly 95% of them seen only once. There are 19 residues in the CDR3. The V end was cut by 0 bases, the J end by 3 bases, with 21 bases between. Germline V CDR1 and CDR2: ENHRY, SYGVKD. This TCR derives from a female donor with multiple sclerosis, enrolled in a pregnancy study. The rearrangement uses TRBV10-3 and TRBJ1-5; D is unclear. The sample was peripheral blood, taken in the second trimester of pregnancy. CDR3 amino acids: CAISESILKARGDNQPQHF. CDR3 nucleotide sequence: TGTGCCATCAGTGAGTCGATCTTGAAGGCACGGGGAGACAATCAGCCCCAGCATTTT.